This T cell receptor (beta chain) was found in a study of blood T cell repertoires in COVID-19. Study as a whole: Sites across the United States, Italy and Spain contributed samples from acute and convalescent COVID-19. Sample material is recorded as cDNA or gDNA derived from T cells, B-cell-depleted T cells, or PBMCs.

Original data processing: Cell counts per sample came from amplifying reference gene primers. Produced via immunoSEQ multiplex PCR; TCRdb's table is partial and in-frame only. Clonal size and the V and J genes are those of that table, whereas D and trimming came from the DNA. The sample carries about 130,000 clones, 80% to 95% recorded once. CDR1 MNHEY and CDR2 SVGEGT come from the germline V gene. Trimming stripped 2 bases from V and 0 bases from J, with 7 bases between. The CDR3 runs to 14 residues. The sequence derives from a man over 45 with COVID-19, enrolled during active disease. This chain joins TRBV6-2 or TRBV6-3 and TRBJ1-1; D ambiguous. Sequencing input: peripheral blood. CDR3 bases: TGTGCCAGCAGTTACGGGAGGGTGAACACTGAAGCTTTCTTT. It is translated as CASSYGRVNTEAFF.